This passage covers 25 T cell receptor beta chains from one sample sequenced in a study of naive and memory T cell subsets. An equimolar mix of two oligonucleotides served as the beta constant-region primer for TRBC1 and TRBC2. Ligated cDNA was amplified by four rounds of PCR with nested alpha and beta constant-region primers and SP2. Each CDR3 protein is one row after TCRdb ran MiXCR on the UMI-ligation and nested PCR reads. The top ten clones hold 3% to 3.5% of a sample with 30,000 to 40,000 distinct CDR3 sequences, around 18% of them seen once. Sequences were obtained from effector memory CD4+ T cells from blood. The sample's subset: effector memory, CD45RA- CD27-. Receptor source: a human donor in good health.

This chain links TRBV18 with TRBJ2-1; 8 bases are shared with TRBD2. V lost 2 bases and J lost 10; bases outside the gene matches: 10. The CDR3 covers 15 residues. Germline V gene lookup returns CDR1 KGHSH and CDR2 LQKENI. The CDR3 loop is CASSPTKTSGHEQFF. The DNA for the CDR3 is TGTGCCAGCTCACCAACCAAAACTAGCGGCCACGAGCAGTTCTTC.

This clonotype was counted many times. An end of the junction differs from the germline gene, which may be a read error. This rearrangement joins TRBV7-9 to TRBJ1-5; 9 bases match TRBD1. The germline gives CDR1 SEHNR, CDR2 FQNEAQ (reference sequence). The CDR3 sequence is 14 residues long. The CDR3 DNA sequence: TGTGCCAGCAGTTTAGACAGGGGGAATCAGCCCCAGCATTTT. This gives the protein CASSLDRGNQPQHF.

This clonotype was detected ten times or more. The chain employs TRBV6-2 or TRBV6-3 and TRBJ1-4; TRBD1 is a possible D gene (5 bases). Germline V CDR1 and CDR2: MNHEY, SVGEGT. Trimming stripped 6 bases from V and 6 bases from J, with 14 bases between. The CDR3 is 14 amino acids. The chain's CDR3 is CASRQARGDEKLFF. For the CDR3, the DNA is TGTGCCAGCAGACAGGCTCGGGGCGATGAAAAACTGTTTTTT.

This clonotype has only one observation. The chain recombines TRBV6-6 with TRBJ2-7; 9 bases align to TRBD2. The germline V gene has CDR1 MNHNY and CDR2 SVGAGI (reference sequence). The CDR3 has 15 residues. With V trimmed by 7 bases and J by 3 bases, 10 bases remained unmatched. The CDR3 region has the DNA TGTGCCAGCAACCTACCCGGACTAGCGCGCTACGAGCAGTACTTC. Protein sequence: CASNLPGLARYEQYF.

This clonotype was seen at least ten times. The chain uses TRBV10-1 and TRBJ2-3, with TRBD1 as a possible D gene (6 bases). CDR3 length: 11 residues. Germline V lookup: CDR1 WNHNN, CDR2 SYGVQD (reference sequence). Trimming left V 6 bases short and J 6 bases short, with 7 bases between. In DNA form, the CDR3 reads TGCGCCAGCAGCGACAGGGATACGCAGTATTTT. It codes for CASSDRDTQYF.

On this clonotype: Just one base apart from a much larger clone, this may be a read error. The CDR3 carries no conserved terminal phenylalanine or tryptophan, so it likely arises from a read error. The chain combines TRBV29-1 with TRBJ2-7; D may be TRBD1 (6 bases). Trimming took 7 bases from V and 1 from J, leaving 14 bases between them. The CDR3 is made up of 13 amino acids. Germline values: CDR1 SQVTM, CDR2 ANQGSEA. CDR3 nucleotide sequence: TGCAGCGGTTGGGACAATTGGTCCTACGAGCAGTACATC. Translating it yields CSGWDNWSYEQYI.

The chain recombines TRBV29-1 with TRBJ1-4; tentatively, D is TRBD1 (5 bases). The CDR3 spans 12 residues. V lost 6 bases, J lost 8 bases, and 13 bases lay in between. The germline V gene encodes CDR1 SQVTM and CDR2 ANQGSEA. CDR3 protein: CSVGSGREKLFF. In DNA, the CDR3 is TGCAGCGTGGGTTCAGGGAGAGAAAAACTGTTTTTT.

This clonotype was seen a handful of times. V gene TRBV20-1 combines with J gene TRBJ1-1, with a tentative D call TRBD1 (5 bases). Trimming took off 4 bases at V and 0 bases at J, with 9 bases between the two ends. Germline V lookup: CDR1 DFQATT, CDR2 SNEGSKA (reference sequence). The length of the CDR3 is 13 residues. CDR3 DNA: TGCAGTGCTAAAGGACAACTGAACACTGAAGCTTTCTTT. Protein: CSAKGQLNTEAFF.

This clonotype occurred a few times. V gene TRBV27 combines with J gene TRBJ2-2; 7 bases line up with TRBD1. Unmatched junction bases numbered 4, after V lost 6 bases and J lost 0 bases. CDR1 and CDR2 (germline): MNHEY, SMNVEV (reference sequence). The CDR3 runs to 15 residues. The CDR3 DNA sequence: TGTGCCAGCAGAGCCGGGACAGCGAACACCGGGGAGCTGTTTTTT. The encoded protein is CASRAGTANTGELFF.

A single count supports this clonotype. The chain recombines TRBV7-2 with TRBJ2-1; possible D gene TRBD2, 5 bases. Deletions cut 1 base from V and 6 bases from J, with 7 bases between. The CDR3 spans 13 residues. The germline gives CDR1 SGHTA, CDR2 FQGNSA. CDR3 region: CASSLGRFNEQFF. In DNA, the CDR3 is TGTGCCAGCAGCTTAGGGAGGTTCAATGAGCAGTTCTTC.

This clonotype was counted between two and nine times. The genes are TRBV10-3 and TRBJ2-1; 8 positions agree with TRBD1. CDR1 and CDR2 from the germline V gene are ENHRY and SYGVKD. The ends lost 6 bases at V and 6 bases at J; junction bases unmatched: 10. This CDR3 spans 15 amino acids. CDR3 bases: TGTGCCATCAGACCATTAGGACAGGGAAGCAATGAGCAGTTCTTC. Protein sequence: CAIRPLGQGSNEQFF.

This clonotype was seen only a few times. This chain uses TRBV19 with TRBJ1-4; D is possibly TRBD1 (6 bases). The CDR3 consists of 17 residues. Germline V gene lookup returns CDR1 LNHDA and CDR2 SQIVND (reference sequence). Between the trimmed V and J ends, which lost 4 bases and 1 base, there was a span of 16 bases. CDR3 coding DNA: TGTGCCAGTAGTACGACGGGGGCGCAGATAACTAATGAAAAACTGTTTTTT. This sequence encodes CASSTTGAQITNEKLFF.

The chain is built from TRBV7-2 and TRBJ1-1; D is uncertain. Germline V gene data show CDR1 as SGHTA and CDR2 as FQGNSA. CDR3 size: 14 residues. V lost 4 bases to trimming and J lost 0 bases, with 9 bases between them. This CDR3 is CASSSQRMNTEAFF. The CDR3 DNA is TGTGCCAGCAGCTCACAGAGAATGAACACTGAAGCTTTCTTT.

Comment on this clonotype: An end of the junction does not agree with germline; a read error may underlie this. The chain is built from TRBV7-8 and TRBJ1-1; D unresolved. The germline V gene has CDR1 SGHVS and CDR2 FQNEAQ. The CDR3 runs 16 residues. In DNA form, the CDR3 reads TGTGCCAGCAGTCAAACGGGCGGCATCTGGAACACTGAAGCTTCCTTT. Its translation: CASSQTGGIWNTEASF.

The sample holds many counts of this clonotype. V and J are TRBV24-1 and TRBJ2-3; 11 bases match TRBD2. This CDR3 comprises 16 residues. J gave up 3 bases and V 4 bases, and 5 bases lay outside the gene matches. Germline V gene lookup returns CDR1 KGHDR and CDR2 SFDVKD. This chain's CDR3 is CATSESASGRTDTQYF. CDR3 nucleotide sequence: TGTGCCACCAGTGAGTCGGCTAGCGGGAGGACAGATACGCAGTATTTT.

V gene TRBV20-1 combines with J gene TRBJ2-5; TRBD2 matches 10 bases. The CDR3 is 17 amino acids. With 3 bases clipped from V and 5 bases from J, the junction kept 15 bases outside the gene matches. The germline V gene encodes CDR1 DFQATT and CDR2 SNEGSKA (reference sequence). CDR3 amino acids: CSARPRRASGSWETQYF. The CDR3 region has the DNA TGCAGTGCTAGGCCCCGCAGGGCTAGCGGGAGTTGGGAGACCCAGTACTTC.

A few counts support this clonotype. CDR3 in amino acids: CASRDQGIGSRAFF. CDR3 DNA: TGTGCCAGCAGGGACCAGGGAATTGGCTCTCGAGCTTTCTTT. The chain recombines TRBV28 with TRBJ1-1, with D maybe TRBD1 (5 bases). There are 14 residues in the CDR3. Germline CDR1 and CDR2: MDHEN and SYDVKM. Trimming took 6 bases from V and 10 from J, leaving 21 bases between them.

This clonotype came up a few times. The chain joins TRBV20-1 to TRBJ2-1; 8 positions agree with TRBD2. The CDR3 has 12 amino acids. The V gene end was trimmed by 5 bases and the J gene end by 4 bases; junction bases not matched to a gene: 1. From germline, CDR1 is DFQATT and CDR2 SNEGSKA (reference sequence). The CDR3 spells CSARGGYNEQFF. DNA for the CDR3: TGCAGTGCTCGCGGGGGGTACAATGAGCAGTTCTTC.

This clonotype was seen a handful of times. The chain couples TRBV28 to TRBJ1-1; 8 bases fit TRBD1. The trim removed 6 bases at V and 4 bases at J, leaving 10 bases unmatched. Looked up from germline, CDR1 is MDHEN and CDR2 is SYDVKM. The CDR3 extends over 15 amino acids. The CDR3 loop reads CASSPRGRLGTEAFF. Written as DNA, the CDR3 is TGTGCCAGCAGCCCCAGGGGGCGACTTGGCACTGAAGCTTTCTTT.

This clonotype was counted ten times or more. V and J are TRBV11-2 and TRBJ1-1; possible D gene TRBD1, 6 bases. Germline CDR1 reads SGHAT; CDR2 reads FQNNGV. The CDR3 has 14 amino acids. Trimming took off 7 bases at V and 4 bases at J, with 16 bases between the two ends. As DNA, the CDR3 is TGTGCCAGCACCAGATTCCAGGGGAGCACTGAAGCTTTCTTT. Translating gives CASTRFQGSTEAFF.

The rearrangement uses TRBV7-2 and TRBJ1-5, with 7 positions matching TRBD1. J gave up 6 bases and V 5 bases, and 4 bases lay outside the gene matches. Germline CDR1 SGHTA, CDR2 FQGNSA. This CDR3 has 13 residues. In DNA form, the CDR3 reads TGTGCCAGCAGCCCCAGACAGGGTCAGCCCCAGCATTTT. It specifies CASSPRQGQPQHF.

This clonotype was counted ten times or more. The rearrangement uses TRBV12-3 or TRBV12-4 and TRBJ1-1; D gene uncertain. V lost 1 base to trimming and J lost 5 bases, with 17 bases between them. The CDR3 has 16 residues. CDR3 in amino acids: CASSLGGRQFRTEAFF. The DNA of the CDR3 is TGTGCCAGCAGTTTAGGAGGCAGGCAATTTCGTACTGAAGCTTTCTTT.

This clonotype has only a few counts. V usage is TRBV7-8 and J usage is TRBJ2-7; D not certain. V lost 3 bases, J lost 2 bases, and 11 bases lay in between. The germline gives CDR1 SGHVS, CDR2 FQNEAQ. The CDR3 has 14 residues. The CDR3: CASSFRRNTYEQYF. CDR3 nucleotides: TGTGCCAGCAGCTTCCGACGGAACACCTACGAGCAGTACTTC.

This clonotype has a handful of counts. The chain employs TRBV5-5 and TRBJ1-2, with TRBD1 identical over 8 bases. The CDR3 consists of 15 residues. Germline lookup yields CDR1 SGHKS and CDR2 YYEKEE (reference sequence). Germline trimming cut 7 bases from V and 5 bases from J; bases unmatched to any gene: 13. The CDR3 spells CASHPPPGTGYGYTF. CDR3 nucleotides: TGTGCCAGCCACCCCCCGCCCGGGACAGGATATGGCTACACCTTC.

This clonotype showed up just once. This chain uses TRBV24-1 with TRBJ1-2; no reliable D call. CDR3 length equals 14 residues. Trimming stripped 1 base from V and 6 bases from J, with 11 bases between. The germline CDR1 and CDR2 sequences are KGHDR and SFDVKD. DNA for the CDR3: TGTGCCACCAGTGATTTAAGCAGGCAACATGGCTACACCTTC. It yields the protein CATSDLSRQHGYTF.